A selection of T cell receptor beta chains follows, all from one sample in a study of shared clonotypes between healthy human individuals. Data came from immunoSEQ multiplex PCR; TCRdb stores just in-frame clones and leaves some out. The sample consists of some 2 million clones, approximately 94% of them appearing once. Specimen: naive CD8+ T cells sorted from blood. Every receptor here comes from a man aged 18-30 years in good health. Both conserved end residues are part of each CDR3. D genes are given only for firm matches. The listing skips clone size in some rows; elsewhere it reads once, few, many or a size class.

TRBV13	TRBJ1-6	few	-	TGTGCCAGCAGCTTAGGAGTGGAAAGGGGCAATTCACCCCTCCACTTT	CASSLGVERGNSPLHF
TRBV5-6	TRBJ2-1	-	TRBD1	TGTGCCAGCAGCTTGGGTGGGACAGGAGTATACAATGAGCAGTTCTTC	CASSLGGTGVYNEQFF
TRBV27	TRBJ2-2	-	-	TGTGCCAGCAGTTTCGGGGTGAGCGGGGAGCTGTTTTTT	CASSFGVSGELFF
TRBV6-5	TRBJ1-1	-	-	TGTGCCAGCAGGGTGGGACTGATAATGAACACTGAAGCTTTCTTT	CASRVGLIMNTEAFF
TRBV6-5	TRBJ1-2	-	-	TGTGCCAGCAGTCCCGGACTGCTTGGCTACACCTTC	CASSPGLLGYTF
TRBV7-8	TRBJ1-1	-	-	TGTGCCAGCAGCTTAGAGGGATACAGGGTTAAAGCTTTCTTT	CASSLEGYRVKAFF
TRBV23-1	TRBJ1-2	-	-	TGCGCCAGCAGTCGAGGTGGGACAAGCTATGGCTACACCTTC	CASSRGGTSYGYTF
TRBV2	TRBJ2-7	-	TRBD1	TGTGCCAGCAGTGGAGACAGGGTGGGGCTTGGGACGAGCGAGCAGTACTTC	CASSGDRVGLGTSEQYF
TRBV5-6	TRBJ1-2	-	-	TGTGCCAGCAGCCACGGGACCCCTATGAGCTACACCTTC	CASSHGTPMSYTF
TRBV10-3	TRBJ1-1	-	-	TGTGCCATCAGTGAATCAGGGAACACTGAAGCTTTCTTT	CAISESGNTEAFF
TRBV10-3	TRBJ2-7	-	-	TGTGCCATCAGTGGGGGGCCGCTGGTCCACGAGCAGTACTTC	CAISGGPLVHEQYF
TRBV6-5	TRBJ2-3	-	-	TGTGCCAGCAGGGGGGTAGAGGATACGCAGTATTTT	CASRGVEDTQYF
TRBV15	TRBJ1-6	-	-	TGTGCCACCAGCAGAGATGCGGTTTCACCCCTCCACTTT	CATSRDAVSPLHF
TRBV5-6	TRBJ2-7	-	-	TGTGCCAGCAGAATACAGGGAGGCCCCTACGAGCAGTACTTC	CASRIQGGPYEQYF
TRBV14	TRBJ2-7	-	TRBD1	TGTGCCAGCAGCCTTCGGACAGGGACAGGGAACGAGCAGTACTTC	CASSLRTGTGNEQYF
TRBV11-2	TRBJ2-7	-	TRBD1	TGTGCCAGCAGCTTTGGGACAGGGTTTTACGAGCAGTACTTC	CASSFGTGFYEQYF
TRBV2	TRBJ2-7	-	-	TGTGCCAGCAGTATAACGACCCGCGAGCAGTACTTC	CASSITTREQYF
TRBV4-1	TRBJ1-1	-	-	TGCGCCAGCAGCCGAGGCCCGCTGAGCACTGAAGCTTTCTTT	CASSRGPLSTEAFF
TRBV6-5	TRBJ2-7	-	TRBD1	TGTGCCAGCAGACTTCACCGGGACAGGGCTGGGGAGCAGTACTTC	CASRLHRDRAGEQYF
TRBV28	TRBJ1-1	once	-	TGTGCCAGCAGTCCACCTGTGCGGGGCGGGGACACTGAAGCTTTCTTT	CASSPPVRGGDTEAFF
TRBV13	TRBJ2-5	-	TRBD1	TGTGCCAGCAGCCTCACTGGACAGGGTGGGTCGGAGACCCAGTACTTC	CASSLTGQGGSETQYF
TRBV13	TRBJ1-1	-	-	TGTGCCAGCAGCTTAAGCTTGAACACTGAAGCTTTCTTT	CASSLSLNTEAFF
TRBV7-8	TRBJ1-1	once	-	TGTGCCAGCAGCTTAACGGCGGAGGGAACCCTCACTGAAGCTTTCTTT	CASSLTAEGTLTEAFF
TRBV7-9	TRBJ1-2	-	TRBD1	TGTGCCAGCAGCTTAGCGGGGACAGGCTATGGCTACACCTTC	CASSLAGTGYGYTF